The sequence of this TCR beta chain was determined in a study of response to subunit inactivated influenza vaccine. Study conclusions and caveats: Authors suggested each seasonal flu vaccination may recruit only limited numbers of new T cells.

Comment on this clonotype: Antigen: not known.

One entry per CDR3 protein results from TCRdb running MiXCR on the RT-PCR reads. The sample contains 700,000 to 800,000 distinct CDR3 sequences, roughly 20% of which appear only once. Deletions cut 2 bases from V and 7 bases from J, with 13 bases between. Germline CDR1 MNHEY, CDR2 SVGEGT. The CDR3 loop spans 14 amino acids. The sequence derives from a man aged 45-60 years who received an inactivated influenza vaccine. The sequences come from PBMCs from blood, collected approximately 5 days after vaccination. The rearrangement links TRBV6-2 or TRBV6-3 to TRBJ2-3; D tentatively fits TRBD1 or TRBD2 (5 bases each). The CDR3 is CASSYVVGEYTQYF. The CDR3 DNA follows: TGTGCCAGCAGTTACGTGGTGGGGGAATATACGCAGTATTTT.